The subject of this entry is one T cell receptor beta chain. This entry is derived from a study of blood T cell repertoires in COVID-19. Assay: immunoSEQ multiplex PCR; the TCRdb copy retains only in-frame clones and omits some. Of approximately 140,000 clones listed, around 84% were seen once; the top ten hold about 2.2%. Looked up from germline, CDR1 is MNHEY and CDR2 is SVGAGI. Trimming took off 6 bases at V and 1 base at J, with 6 bases between the two ends. The CDR3 totals 13 residues. V and J are TRBV6-5 and TRBJ2-2; D perhaps matches TRBD2 (5 bases). What was sequenced was PBMCs or T cells enriched from blood (not recorded which). The clonotype was recovered from a man between 40 and 49 years old with acute COVID-19. DNA for the CDR3: TGTGCCAGCAGAGGGAGGAACACCGGGGAGCTGTTTTTT. Translation: CASRGRNTGELFF.